These 5 T cell receptor beta chains came from one sample sequenced in a study of T cells after yellow fever vaccination. MiXCR was run by TCRdb on the 5' RACE reads, yielding one entry per CDR3 protein. The sample has 340,000 or so distinct CDR3 sequences, 12% seen once; the top ten hold 2.5% to 3.5%. The sample in question was CD4+ T cells sorted from PBMCs, obtained 15 days after the yellow fever booster vaccination. These receptors all come from a man aged 18 to 35 who received the YFV17D yellow fever vaccine.

This chain joins TRBV4-1 and TRBJ2-5; 10 bases match TRBD1. The V and J ends lost 4 bases and 3 bases, in that order; junction bases with no gene match: 5. The germline CDR1 and CDR2 sequences are MGHRA and YSYEKL. This CDR3 contains 15 residues. The CDR3 DNA sequence: TGCGCCAGCAGCCCGACCGGGACAGGGGAAGAGACCCAGTACTTC. Its protein product is CASSPTGTGEETQYF.

This clonotype turned up a few times. This chain uses TRBV20-1 with TRBJ1-1, with D unresolved. Per germline, CDR1 DFQATT and CDR2 SNEGSKA (reference sequence). The CDR3 is 13 residues long. Trimming cost V 3 bases and J 5 bases, with 13 bases left between them. The CDR3 DNA sequence: TGCAGTGCTAGGGTTAATATACAGACTGAAGCTTTCTTT. This translates into CSARVNIQTEAFF.

The table lists this clonotype with a few counts. The chain employs TRBV2 and TRBJ2-3; 12 nucleotides line up with TRBD2. The CDR3 runs to 17 residues. Germline loops: CDR1 SNHLY, CDR2 FYNNEI. Trimming took 6 bases from V and 2 from J; bases not matched to a gene: 9. CDR3 DNA sequence: TGTGCCAGCAGCTATCCGACTAGCGGGGGCCACACAGATACGCAGTATTTT. It codes for CASSYPTSGGHTDTQYF.

This clonotype was counted many times. The V and J genes are TRBV29-1 and TRBJ1-5, with 7 bases identical to TRBD1. This CDR3 is 14 amino acids long. The germline gives CDR1 SQVTM, CDR2 ANQGSEA. V gave up 6 bases and J gave up 0 bases; unmatched junction bases: 5. The CDR3 loop reads CSVFGQVSNQPQHF. DNA for the CDR3: TGCAGCGTCTTCGGACAGGTTAGCAATCAGCCCCAGCATTTT.

The rearrangement links TRBV24-1 to TRBJ1-2, with TRBD1 matching 8 bases. Germline V gives CDR1 KGHDR, CDR2 SFDVKD. With 4 bases clipped from V and 7 bases from J, the junction kept 10 bases outside the gene matches. CDR3 length: 15 amino acids. The CDR3 coding sequence is TGTGCCACCAGTGACGACAGGGGCGGACTCTCTGGCTACACCTTC. Translation: CATSDDRGGLSGYTF.